This TCR beta chain stems from a study of shared clonotypes between healthy human individuals (dated by TCRdb to the early 2020s). The study in broad terms: The cohort included three men and two women between 18 and 49 years of age. For each donor, CD4 naive and CD4 memory were each given three plates, CD8 naive was given two plates, and CD8 memory was given one plate. Blood TCR repertoires of a handful of healthy adults were deeply sequenced to estimate repertoire size and the extent of clonotype sharing between individuals. To increase sequencing depth and limit assay-specific biases, TCR repertoire library preparation and sequencing were carried out by different laboratories using diverse techniques. Each donor's leukapheresis produced roughly between roughly 0.85 and 9.5 billion PBMCs. The investigation overall reported the following: When several donors were compared, the shared fraction of clonotypes was 5% to 6.5% for naive CD4, roughly 3.4% for naive CD8, 2% to 2.5% for memory CD4, and roughly 0.4% for memory CD8. Even with the large sequencing depth, rarefaction of the sorted-subset datasets indicated that sequencing was incomplete. The genetic and exposure-history diversity represented was limited by the small number of donors. Estimated clonotype richness was generally larger for naive than for memory subsets. Pairwise subsampling indicated that sequencing depth was expected to affect the degree of clonotype sharing among donors. Clonotypes shared by all four sorted-subset donors showed higher generation probabilities than non-shared clonotypes. Only blood was sampled, and tissue TCR repertoires likely differ from those in blood.

The CDR3, from cysteine to phenylalanine, totals 15 residues. The retained sequence is limited to the CDR3, 45 bases, with the frame set at the first base. For CDR1 and CDR2, the germline V gene lists SGDLS and YYNGEE. Comment on this clone: The specificity of this receptor is unknown. No per-base quality is available; no much larger clone lies one base away.

TCR CDR3 regions were amplified from genomic DNA by multiplex PCR using the deep immunoSEQ assay. For each cell subset, the extracted genomic DNA was distributed evenly across all wells of several immunoSEQ 96-well plates, and each plate served as one replicate. For sorted subsets, approximately 200 ng of genomic DNA, equivalent to 30,000 or so T cell genomes, went into each replicate PCR. Purified libraries were quantified with a Qubit 3.0 fluorometer, sized on a Bioanalyzer 2100, and re-quantified with the KAPA Library Quantification kit. A separate single-read 150-cycle Illumina NextSeq 550 flow cell was used to sequence each immunoSEQ 96-well plate. Turning to the authors' computational methods: Because only junctional sequences without quality scores were contained in the immunoSEQ output, filtering matching that applied to full-length reads could not be performed. To assign V/J genes and CDR3, sequences were annotated against IMGT germline references using PyIR, a Python wrapper for IgBLAST v1.9. Reads were filtered out if the reads had weak V/J assignments (E-value above 1e-6), no CDR3, stop codons, out-of-frame junctions, or ambiguous translated residues. V3J clonotypes were defined by identical inferred V gene, J gene, and CDR3 amino acid sequence. Percentage overlap between repertoires was computed as shared unique clonotypes divided by the size of the smaller repertoire. Three approaches were used to assess repertoire richness: RTK rarefaction, the Chao1 estimator, and Recon v2.1 estimates of unobserved clonotypes. Generation probabilities for all TCRbeta clonotypes obtained by the gDNA method from four donors were computed using OLGA. This immuneACCESS table, as held by TCRdb, lists in-frame sequences with V and J called but not all clones. Of the missing ones, under half trace to an unresolved V gene in checked studies; the others have no known cause. Clone size and the V and J calls come from that table; the DNA yielded D and trimming. The sample table records 650,000 to 800,000 clones; under 95% of these occur just once. The ten biggest clones cover approximately 25% of the sample.

For the CD8 naive samples, CD45RO-negative cells were positively selected for CCR7, yielding a CD45RA+CCR7+ population from which TemRA cells were excluded. The donors were healthy, HIV-negative adults who had no recently reported acute infections or vaccinations. Only Caucasian adults living in Nashville, Tennessee, USA were represented among the donors. Blood was collected by leukapheresis, and PBMCs were isolated by Ficoll-Histopaque density gradient centrifugation and then cryopreserved in liquid nitrogen vapor phase. Purity and quantity of every magnetically sorted T cell population were checked by analytical flow cytometry. From each sorted fraction, genomic DNA was isolated and quantified by UV absorbance on a Nanodrop 2000c.

This TCR came from a man aged 25 to 45 in good health. The sample comprised naive CD8+ T cells sorted from blood. The cell subset or site label of this sample denotes: CD45RA+CCR7+. The chain employs TRBV9 and TRBJ2-5; TRBD2 is a weak D gene call, 5 bases matching. The DNA end is a closer match to TRBJ2-7, so the J assignment may be wrong. The nucleotide sequence reads TGTGCCAGCAGCGTAGGTTATTTGGAGGACTACGAGCAGTACTTC. It encodes CASSVGYLEDYEQYF.